The rows below give T cell receptor beta chains drawn from one sample of a study of blood T cells in healthy people across ages. TCRdb re-called the 5' RACE reads through MiXCR, storing one row per CDR3 protein. The repertoire consists of about 800,000 distinct CDR3 sequences, with 25% occurring once and the leading ten covering approximately 3.7%. These data also featured in a second study, about T cells of mothers and their children.

Material: blood. These receptor sequences come from a boy younger than 18 in good health. Both conserved end residues are part of each CDR3. A D gene is named only where the DNA matches it firmly. Where a row states a size, it is once, few, many or the class of an expanded clone; other rows omit it.

clone_size j_call v_call d_call cdr3_nt cdr3_aa
NA TRBJ2-5 TRBV6-2/TRBV6-3 NA TGTGCCAGCAGCCAGAGTTTAATGAGGTCCTTC CASSQSLMRSF
NA TRBJ2-7 TRBV10-3 TRBD1 TGTGCCATCAGTGGGGCTTCGGGACAGGGGCGGCACGAGCAGTACTTC CAISGASGQGRHEQYF
NA TRBJ2-5 TRBV13 NA TGTGCCAGCAGCTTATGGGGTGGGGGACGGCAAGAGACCCAGTACTTC CASSLWGGGRQETQYF
few TRBJ1-5 TRBV5-1 NA TGCGCCAGCAGCTTGGTATACAGGGACGGCAATCAGCCCCAGCATTTT CASSLVYRDGNQPQHF
NA TRBJ2-1 TRBV20-1 NA TGCAGTGCTAGAGAGATGCCCCAAACAGGGCACAATGAGCAGTTCTTC CSAREMPQTGHNEQFF
NA TRBJ2-1 TRBV12-3/TRBV12-4 TRBD2 TGTGCCAGCGGTCAACTAGCGGGGTACAATGAGCAGTTCTTC CASGQLAGYNEQFF
few TRBJ2-1 TRBV6-5 NA TGTGCCAGCAGTTATCAGGGGCCCTCCTACAATGAGCAGTTCTTC CASSYQGPSYNEQFF
NA TRBJ2-5 TRBV19 NA TGTGCCTCCTCCTTGGGGCTAGAGTTGACGTACCAAGAGACCCAGTACTTC CASSLGLELTYQETQYF
many TRBJ2-5 TRBV7-2 NA TGTGCCAGCAGCTTAGCGCCCGGGGGCCAAGAGACCCAGTACTTC CASSLAPGGQETQYF
NA TRBJ2-5 TRBV5-5 TRBD1 TGTGCCAGCAGCTTTCGACCTCCTAGTCCCGGGACAGGGGATAGGGAGACCCAGTACTTC CASSFRPPSPGTGDRETQYF
NA TRBJ2-7 TRBV29-1 NA TGCAGCGTCGGGACACTGCTTCGTGAGCAGTACTTC CSVGTLLREQYF
few TRBJ2-7 TRBV20-1 NA TGCAGTGCTAGAGTTTCTGAACACGAGCAGTACTTC CSARVSEHEQYF
NA TRBJ1-4 TRBV10-3 NA TGTGCCATCAGTGAGTCCCCAGGGCTAGGGGAAAAACTGTTTTTT CAISESPGLGEKLFF
NA TRBJ1-4 TRBV4-2 NA TGTGCCAGCAGCCCCCTCGGATTTTCAACTAATGAAAAACTGTTTTTT CASSPLGFSTNEKLFF
NA TRBJ2-7 TRBV5-1 TRBD2 TGCGCCAGCAGAATAGTGGCAGGGTCGGGAGGAGGCGAGCAGTACTTC CASRIVAGSGGGEQYF
few TRBJ2-1 TRBV29-1 TRBD2 TGCAGCGTTGAACGGGCGGCTAGCGGGGTTAATGAGCAGTTCTTC CSVERAASGVNEQFF
NA TRBJ1-2 TRBV20-1 NA TGCAGTGCTTTAGAGGCGAGCTTGGACGGCTACACCTTC CSALEASLDGYTF
NA TRBJ2-7 TRBV4-3 NA TGCGCCAGCAGCCAAGATGTTGGCCAGCCGTACGAGCAGTACTTC CASSQDVGQPYEQYF
NA TRBJ2-2 TRBV15 TRBD1 TGTGCCACCAGCATGGCCTGGACAGGGCCGAACACCGGGGAGCTGTTTTTT CATSMAWTGPNTGELFF
NA TRBJ1-4 TRBV6-6 NA TGTGCCAGCAGTTCGGGGGCCGGGGAAAAACTGTTTTTT CASSSGAGEKLFF
NA TRBJ1-6 TRBV20-1 NA TGCAGTGCTAGAGATCAGGGGACGAATAATTCACCCCTCCACTTT CSARDQGTNNSPLHF